This T cell receptor beta chain emerged from a study of blood T cell repertoires in COVID-19. At the level of the study: Acute and convalescent COVID-19 samples came from the United States, Italy and Spain.

Sequenced by immunoSEQ multiplex PCR; TCRdb stores in-frame clones only, minus some. Here the sample spans 200,000 to 300,000 clones, around four fifths being singletons. Sequencing was carried out using peripheral blood. This receptor was identified in a man aged 55-75 years with acute or convalescent COVID-19.

As DNA, the CDR3 is TGTGCCAGCAGCTTCGGGATCGGGGGGACTGAAGCTTTCTTT. Protein sequence: CASSFGIGGTEAFF. The V call is TRBV7-9, the J call TRBJ1-1; a possible D gene is TRBD1 (5 bases). Looked up from germline, CDR1 is SEHNR and CDR2 is FQNEAQ (reference sequence). The V end lost 3 bases, the J end lost 5 bases, and 13 bases lay between the germline ends. This CDR3 has 14 amino acids.